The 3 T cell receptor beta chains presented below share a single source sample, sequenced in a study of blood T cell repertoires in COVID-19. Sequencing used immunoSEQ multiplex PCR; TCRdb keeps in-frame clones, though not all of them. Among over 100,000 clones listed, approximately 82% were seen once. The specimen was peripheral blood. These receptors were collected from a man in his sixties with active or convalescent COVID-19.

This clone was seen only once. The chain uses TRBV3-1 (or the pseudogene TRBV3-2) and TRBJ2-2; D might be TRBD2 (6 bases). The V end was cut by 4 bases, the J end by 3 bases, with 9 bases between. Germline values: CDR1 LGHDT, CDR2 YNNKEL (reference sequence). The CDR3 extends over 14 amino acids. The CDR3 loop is CASSRWGDTGELFF. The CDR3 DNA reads TGTGCCAGCAGCCGATGGGGGGACACCGGGGAGCTGTTTTTT.

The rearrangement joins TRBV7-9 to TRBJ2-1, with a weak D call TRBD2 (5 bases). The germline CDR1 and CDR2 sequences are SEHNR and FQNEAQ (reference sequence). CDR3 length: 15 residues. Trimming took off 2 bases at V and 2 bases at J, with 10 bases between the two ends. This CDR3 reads CASSLREGPYNEQFF. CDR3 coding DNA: TGTGCCAGCAGCTTACGTGAGGGCCCCTACAATGAGCAGTTCTTC.

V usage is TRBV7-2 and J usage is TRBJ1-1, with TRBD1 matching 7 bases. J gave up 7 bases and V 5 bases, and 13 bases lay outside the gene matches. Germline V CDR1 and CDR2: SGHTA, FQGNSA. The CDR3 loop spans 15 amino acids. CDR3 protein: CASSRQGQANYEAFF. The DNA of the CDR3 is TGTGCCAGCAGCCGCCAAGGACAGGCTAATTATGAAGCTTTCTTT.